A single sample is the source of the 25 T cell receptor beta chains below, sequenced in a study of radiation and T cells in renal cell carcinoma. Treatment in this sample: 15 Gy SBRT to primary tumor, nephrectomy 4 weeks later. The protocol was immunoSEQ multiplex PCR, while the TCRdb copy is restricted to in-frame clones and leaves out a portion. This sample has fewer than 25,000 clones, with around 52% found just once. The input for sequencing was tumor tissue, taken from a patient whose treatment included radiotherapy and nephrectomy. All receptors come from a woman aged 45 to 65 with renal cell carcinoma.

This clone was found a few times. This rearrangement joins TRBV6-1 to TRBJ2-3; the D gene is possibly TRBD1 (6 bases). The germline V gene encodes CDR1 MNHNS and CDR2 SASEGT. CDR3 size: 14 residues. V lost 2 bases, J lost 5 bases, and 11 bases lay in between. The DNA for the CDR3 is TGTGCCAGCAGTGAACGTAGAGGGGGAGATACGCAGTATTTT. This encodes CASSERRGGDTQYF.

This clone was counted between two and nine times. The chain links TRBV5-1 to TRBJ2-4; TRBD2 might be the D (5 bases). Germline loops: CDR1 SGHRS, CDR2 YFSETQ. This CDR3 is 15 amino acids long. V dropped 3 bases and J dropped 6 bases, with 16 bases sitting between them. Written as DNA, the CDR3 is TGCGCCAGCAGCTACTCGCCCGGGGTTACAAACATTCAGTACTTC. This sequence encodes CASSYSPGVTNIQYF.

This clone showed up just a few times. The chain uses TRBV29-1 and TRBJ2-7; D is uncertain. CDR1 is SQVTM and CDR2 is ANQGSEA in the germline V gene. V gave up 6 bases and J gave up 0 bases, with 9 bases separating them. The CDR3 sequence is 12 residues long. DNA of the CDR3: TGCAGCGTGAGTAGCAGCTCCTACGAGCAGTACTTC. Translated, it gives CSVSSSSYEQYF.

V gene TRBV13 combines with J gene TRBJ1-2; D not certain. This CDR3 comprises 13 residues. Germline V gives CDR1 PRHDT, CDR2 FYEKMQ (reference sequence). V shed 1 base and J shed 5 bases, with 8 bases lying between them. CDR3 in amino acids: CASSLDLEYGYTF. The DNA of the CDR3 is TGTGCCAGCAGCTTAGATTTAGAATATGGCTACACCTTC.

The chain combines TRBV2 with TRBJ2-1; TRBD2 aligns across 10 bases. Germline CDR1 and CDR2: SNHLY and FYNNEI. V shed 6 bases and J 3 bases; nucleotides not matched to a gene: 5. This CDR3 has 15 amino acids. This chain's CDR3 is CASRATSGVYNEQFF. For the CDR3, the DNA is TGTGCCAGCAGAGCCACTAGCGGGGTCTACAATGAGCAGTTCTTC.

The chain employs TRBV6-6 and TRBJ1-6; 8 nucleotides agree with TRBD1. The germline V gene has CDR1 MNHNY and CDR2 SVGAGI (reference sequence). The ends lost 6 bases at V and 7 bases at J; junction bases unmatched: 5. There are 14 residues in the CDR3. The CDR3: CASSLRTGNSPLHF. CDR3 nucleotides: TGTGCCAGCAGCCTCCGGACAGGGAATTCACCCCTCCACTTT.

The count of this clone is one. This sequence joins TRBV7-9 and TRBJ1-2, with a weak D call TRBD1 (5 bases). Trimming took 2 bases from V and 7 from J, leaving 14 bases between them. The CDR3 has 14 amino acids. Germline V lookup: CDR1 SEHNR, CDR2 FQNEAQ (reference sequence). The CDR3 is CASSLTSQGAGYTF. The CDR3 bases are TGTGCCAGCAGCTTAACATCACAAGGGGCTGGCTACACCTTC.

The genes are TRBV5-4 and TRBJ1-2, with D perhaps matching TRBD1 (6 bases). The germline gives CDR1 SGHNT, CDR2 YYREEE (reference sequence). CDR3 length: 16 residues. Trimming removed 4 bases at V and 6 bases at J, with 22 bases between. CDR3 nucleotide sequence: TGTGCCAGCAGCCCAAACCCCACAGGGATTCCGAATGGCTACACCTTC. Protein product: CASSPNPTGIPNGYTF.

V and J are TRBV9 and TRBJ2-2; a possible D gene is TRBD1 (6 bases). V was shortened by 1 base and J by 6 bases, with 16 bases between the two germline ends. The CDR3 loop spans 16 amino acids. In germline, CDR1 is SGDLS, CDR2 YYNGEE. Here the CDR3 reads CASSVLSGAMAGELFF. The CDR3 nucleotides are TGTGCCAGCAGCGTATTGTCAGGGGCAATGGCCGGGGAGCTGTTTTTT.

This chain joins TRBV7-9 and TRBJ2-7, with TRBD1 as a possible D gene (5 bases). CDR1 SEHNR and CDR2 FQNEAQ come from the germline V gene (reference sequence). V lost 1 base and J lost 3, with 16 bases in between. The CDR3 loop spans 16 amino acids. CDR3 nucleotide sequence: TGTGCCAGCAGCTTAGGCGCAGGGTCAGGGCTCTACGAGCAGTACTTC. Protein: CASSLGAGSGLYEQYF.

The count of this clone is one. The chain is built from TRBV9 and TRBJ1-2; 7 bases are shared with TRBD1. The CDR3 has 15 residues. V lost 3 bases and J lost 0; bases outside the gene matches: 5. Germline V gene sequence: CDR1 SGDLS, CDR2 YYNGEE. In DNA, the CDR3 is TGTGCCAGCAGCGAGGGACAGCCAGCTAACTATGGCTACACCTTC. As protein: CASSEGQPANYGYTF.

This rearrangement joins TRBV13 to TRBJ1-5; TRBD1 might be the D (6 bases). V was clipped by 5 bases and J by 0 bases, with 17 bases between them. CDR3 length equals 17 residues. Per the germline V gene, CDR1 is PRHDT and CDR2 is FYEKMQ (reference sequence). In nucleotides, the CDR3 is TGTGCCAGCAGCATTCCAGGGGAGCCGTTTAGCAATCAGCCCCAGCATTTT. This sequence encodes CASSIPGEPFSNQPQHF.

This sequence joins TRBV4-3 and TRBJ2-7; D may be TRBD1 (5 bases). Germline V CDR1 and CDR2: LGHNA, YSLEER. V lost 0 bases, J lost 5 bases, and 14 bases lay in between. The CDR3 has 15 residues. In DNA form, the CDR3 reads TGCGCCAGCAGCCAAGATTACGCAGGGAAAAACGAGCAGTACTTC. The encoded protein is CASSQDYAGKNEQYF.

The genes are TRBV6-5 and TRBJ1-1; 9 positions agree with TRBD1. CDR3 size: 16 residues. CDR1 and CDR2 from the germline V gene are MNHEY and SVGAGI. Trimming removed 2 bases from V and 0 bases from J; junction bases left unmatched: 4. The CDR3 DNA reads TGTGCCAGCAGTTACGGACAGGGGACCATGAACACTGAAGCTTTCTTT. It yields the protein CASSYGQGTMNTEAFF.

This clone showed up just a few times. The CDR3 spells CASSPSSGNTIYF. The CDR3 nucleotides are TGCGCCAGCAGCCCCAGCTCTGGAAACACCATATATTTT. The chain couples TRBV4-3 to TRBJ1-3; D is ambiguous. Trimming pared 4 bases from V and 0 bases from J, leaving 4 bases between. This CDR3 has 13 residues. Germline CDR1 and CDR2: LGHNA and YSLEER.

This sequence joins TRBV25-1 and TRBJ2-3; D tentatively fits TRBD1 or TRBD2 (5 bases each). The germline CDR1 and CDR2 sequences are MGHDK and SYGVNS. V dropped 1 base and J dropped 2 bases, with 16 bases sitting between them. CDR3 length equals 17 residues. CDR3: CASSELSGTPNTDTQYF. Here the CDR3 DNA reads TGTGCCAGCAGTGAATTGTCCGGGACCCCCAACACAGATACGCAGTATTTT.

CDR3 DNA sequence: TGCAGCGTGCGGACACCGGGACAGGGAGTGGGGGAGCTGTTTTTT. This codes for CSVRTPGQGVGELFF. The rearrangement uses TRBV29-1 and TRBJ2-2, with TRBD1 identical over 9 bases. Germline V gene lookup returns CDR1 SQVTM and CDR2 ANQGSEA. Unmatched junction bases numbered 13, after V lost 6 bases and J lost 8 bases. The CDR3 runs 15 residues.

The chain employs TRBV2 and TRBJ1-5; tentatively, D is TRBD1 (5 bases). Germline CDR1 reads SNHLY; CDR2 reads FYNNEI. V gave up 6 bases and J gave up 3 bases, with 12 bases separating them. The CDR3 runs to 14 residues. CDR3 in amino acids: CASRGGRNNQPQHF. CDR3 sequence (DNA): TGTGCCAGCAGGGGGGGACGGAACAATCAGCCCCAGCATTTT.

This clone turned up a few times. The genes are TRBV5-1 and TRBJ2-1, with 9 positions matching TRBD1. V lost 2 bases to trimming and J lost 7 bases; unmatched junction nucleotides: 7. The CDR3 has 15 residues. Germline assignment: CDR1 SGHRS and CDR2 YFSETQ. CDR3 sequence reads: CASSFRDRVLNEQFF. The CDR3 nucleotides read TGCGCCAGCAGCTTCCGGGACAGGGTTTTGAATGAGCAGTTCTTC. Combining the CDR3 with reference TRBV5-1 and TRBJ2-1 gives the whole variable domain KAGVTQTPRYLIKTRGQQVTLSCSPISGHRSVSWYQQTPGQGLQFLFEYFSETQRNKGNFPGRFSGRQFSNSRSEMNVSTLELGDSALYLCASSFRDRVLNEQFFGPGTRLTVL.

The chain links TRBV13 to TRBJ1-2; 7 bases map to TRBD1. J was trimmed by 4 bases and V by 5 bases; bases with no gene match: 7. CDR1 is PRHDT and CDR2 is FYEKMQ in the germline V gene (reference sequence). This CDR3 is 14 amino acids long. CDR3 sequence: CASSVVTGFYGYTF. The CDR3, as DNA: TGTGCCAGCAGCGTTGTGACAGGGTTCTATGGCTACACCTTC.

The chain carries TRBV25-1 and TRBJ1-2, with D possibly TRBD1 on 5 matching bases. Germline V lookup: CDR1 MGHDK, CDR2 SYGVNS. V was cut by 8 bases and J by 5 bases, with 21 bases left in between. The CDR3 totals 15 residues. The CDR3 DNA reads TGTGCCAGCCACCCTGCGGGCGAGGGGAGGTATGGCTACACCTTC. Protein product: CASHPAGEGRYGYTF.

The chain joins TRBV29-1 to TRBJ1-2, with TRBD1 matching over 11 bases. V lost 3 bases to trimming and J lost 3 bases; unmatched junction nucleotides: 12. Per germline, CDR1 SQVTM and CDR2 ANQGSEA. The CDR3 length is 17 residues. CDR3 sequence reads: CSVEGVPGQGEYYGYTF. In DNA form, the CDR3 reads TGCAGCGTTGAGGGGGTCCCGGGACAGGGGGAATACTATGGCTACACCTTC.

This clone showed up just a few times. V and J are TRBV7-3 and TRBJ1-1, with D uncertain. This CDR3 spans 14 amino acids. Germline CDR1 SGHTA, CDR2 FQGTGA. V was clipped by 4 bases and J by 5 bases, with 14 bases between them. The CDR3 coding sequence is TGTGCCAGCAGCTACTCGGGTGGTGGAACTGAAGCTTTCTTT. The encoded protein is CASSYSGGGTEAFF.

This chain uses TRBV16 with TRBJ2-3, with 9 nucleotides matching TRBD2. The CDR3 is 16 residues long. Germline CDR1 is KGHSY and CDR2 is FQNENV. J gave up 3 bases and V 4 bases, and 8 bases lay outside the gene matches. The CDR3 here is CASSPLAGVMTDTQYF. The CDR3 nucleotides read TGTGCCAGCAGCCCTTTAGCGGGGGTGATGACAGATACGCAGTATTTT.

The chain employs TRBV4-1 and TRBJ2-7, with D unclear. The germline gives CDR1 MGHRA, CDR2 YSYEKL. V gave up 1 base and J gave up 2 bases, with 9 bases separating them. CDR3 length: 14 residues. CDR3 coding DNA: TGCGCCAGCAGCCAAGCCGGACCTGCCTACGAGCAGTACTTC. Protein sequence: CASSQAGPAYEQYF.